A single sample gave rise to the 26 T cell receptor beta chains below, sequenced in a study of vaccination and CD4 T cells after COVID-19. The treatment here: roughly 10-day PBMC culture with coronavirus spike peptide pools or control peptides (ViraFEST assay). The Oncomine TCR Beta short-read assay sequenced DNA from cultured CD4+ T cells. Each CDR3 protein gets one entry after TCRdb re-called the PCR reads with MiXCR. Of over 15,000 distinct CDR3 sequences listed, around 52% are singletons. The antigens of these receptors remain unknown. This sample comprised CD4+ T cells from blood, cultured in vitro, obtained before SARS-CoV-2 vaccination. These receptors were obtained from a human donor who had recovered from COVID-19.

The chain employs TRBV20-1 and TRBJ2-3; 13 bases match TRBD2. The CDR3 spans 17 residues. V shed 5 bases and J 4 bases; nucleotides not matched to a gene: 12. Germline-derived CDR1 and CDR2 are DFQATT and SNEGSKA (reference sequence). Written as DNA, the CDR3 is TGCAGTGCTCCGACCTTGGGACTAGCGGGGACTTCAGATACGCAGTATTTT. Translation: CSAPTLGLAGTSDTQYF.

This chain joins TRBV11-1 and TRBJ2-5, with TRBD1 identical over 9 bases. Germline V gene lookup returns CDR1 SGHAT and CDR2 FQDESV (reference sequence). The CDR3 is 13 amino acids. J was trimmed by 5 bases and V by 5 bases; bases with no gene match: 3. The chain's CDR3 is CASSQDRGETQYF. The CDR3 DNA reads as TGTGCCAGCAGCCAGGACAGGGGTGAGACCCAGTACTTC.

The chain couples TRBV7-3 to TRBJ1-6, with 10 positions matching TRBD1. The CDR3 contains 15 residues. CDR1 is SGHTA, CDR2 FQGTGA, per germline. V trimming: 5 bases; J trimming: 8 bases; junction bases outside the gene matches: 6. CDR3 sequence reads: CASSPSGTGDSPLHF. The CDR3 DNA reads TGTGCCAGCAGCCCCTCCGGGACAGGGGATTCACCCCTCCACTTT.

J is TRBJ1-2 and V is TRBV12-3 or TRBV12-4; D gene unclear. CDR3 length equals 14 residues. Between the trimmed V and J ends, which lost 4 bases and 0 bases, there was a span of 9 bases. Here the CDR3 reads CASSWAIANYGYTF. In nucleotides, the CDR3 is TGTGCCAGCAGTTGGGCGATAGCTAACTATGGCTACACCTTC.

CDR3 in amino acids: CASNTLGGNTIYF. CDR3 nucleotide sequence: TGTGCCAGCAACACCTTGGGTGGAAACACCATATATTTT. The chain recombines TRBV6-1 with TRBJ1-3, with unresolved D. This CDR3 is 13 amino acids long. V was pared by 7 bases and J by 3 bases, with 10 bases between. Germline values: CDR1 MNHNS, CDR2 SASEGT.

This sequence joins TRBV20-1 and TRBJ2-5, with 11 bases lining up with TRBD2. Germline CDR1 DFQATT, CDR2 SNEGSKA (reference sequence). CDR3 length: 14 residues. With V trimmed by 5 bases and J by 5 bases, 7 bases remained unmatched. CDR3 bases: TGCAGTGCTGGTAGCGGGGGGGCCAGGGAGACCCAGTACTTC. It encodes CSAGSGGARETQYF.

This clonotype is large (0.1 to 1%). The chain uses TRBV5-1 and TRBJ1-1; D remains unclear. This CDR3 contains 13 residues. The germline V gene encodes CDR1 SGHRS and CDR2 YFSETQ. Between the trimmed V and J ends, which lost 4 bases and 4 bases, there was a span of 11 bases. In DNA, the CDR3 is TGCGCCAGCAGCGCCTTGGGGAGCACTGAAGCTTTCTTT. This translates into CASSALGSTEAFF.

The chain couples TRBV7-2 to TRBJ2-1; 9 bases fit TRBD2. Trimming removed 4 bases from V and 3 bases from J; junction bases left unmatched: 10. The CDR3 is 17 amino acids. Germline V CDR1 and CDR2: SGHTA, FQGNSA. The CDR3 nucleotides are TGTGCCAGCAGCTCGATAGCGGGAGTAAGCAACTACAATGAGCAGTTCTTC. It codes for CASSSIAGVSNYNEQFF.

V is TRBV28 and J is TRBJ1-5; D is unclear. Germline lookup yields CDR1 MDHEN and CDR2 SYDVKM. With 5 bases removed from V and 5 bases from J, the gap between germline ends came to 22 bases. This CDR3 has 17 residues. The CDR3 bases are TGTGCCAGCAGTCTCCGACTTAGCGTCGGAATATATCAGCCCCAGCATTTT. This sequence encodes CASSLRLSVGIYQPQHF. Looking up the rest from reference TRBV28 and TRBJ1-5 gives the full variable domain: DVKVTQSSRYLVKRTGEKVFLECVQDMDHENMFWYRQDPGLGLRLIYFSYDVKMKEKGDIPEGYSVSREKKERFSLILESASTNQTSMYLCASSLRLSVGIYQPQHFGDGTRLSIL.

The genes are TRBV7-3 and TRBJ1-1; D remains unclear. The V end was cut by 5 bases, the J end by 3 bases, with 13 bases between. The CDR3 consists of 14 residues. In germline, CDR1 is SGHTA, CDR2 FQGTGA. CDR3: CASSRSGGDTEAFF. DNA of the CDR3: TGTGCCAGCAGCCGAAGCGGTGGGGACACTGAAGCTTTCTTT. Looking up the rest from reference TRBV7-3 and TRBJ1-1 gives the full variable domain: GAGVSQTPSNKVTEKGKYVELRCDPISGHTALYWYRQSLGQGPEFLIYFQGTGAADDSGLPNDRFFAVRPEGSVSTLKIQRTERGDSAVYLCASSRSGGDTEAFFGQGTRLTVV.

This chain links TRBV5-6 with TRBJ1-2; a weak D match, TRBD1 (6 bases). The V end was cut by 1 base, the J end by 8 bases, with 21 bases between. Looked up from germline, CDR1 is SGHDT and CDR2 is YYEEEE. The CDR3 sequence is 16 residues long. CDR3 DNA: TGTGCCAGCAGCTTGTTTTGGCCTCAGGGGATTGACGGCTACACCTTC. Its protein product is CASSLFWPQGIDGYTF.

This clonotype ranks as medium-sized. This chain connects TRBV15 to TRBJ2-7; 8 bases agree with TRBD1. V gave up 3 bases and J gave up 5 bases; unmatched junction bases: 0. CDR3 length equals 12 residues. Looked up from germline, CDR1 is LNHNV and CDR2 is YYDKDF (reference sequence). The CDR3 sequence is CATSRTGDEQYF. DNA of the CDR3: TGTGCCACCAGCAGGACAGGGGACGAGCAGTACTTC. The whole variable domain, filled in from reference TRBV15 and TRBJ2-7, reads DAMVIQNPRYQVTQFGKPVTLSCSQTLNHNVMYWYQQKSSQAPKLLFHYYDKDFNNEADTPDNFQSRRPNTSFCFLDIRSPGLGDTAMYLCATSRTGDEQYFGPGTRLTVT.

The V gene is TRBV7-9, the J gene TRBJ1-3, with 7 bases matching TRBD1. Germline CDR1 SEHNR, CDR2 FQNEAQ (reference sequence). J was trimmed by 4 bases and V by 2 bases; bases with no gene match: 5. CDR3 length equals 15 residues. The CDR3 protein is CASSLIAGGGNTIYF. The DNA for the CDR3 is TGTGCCAGCAGCTTAATTGCAGGGGGAGGAAACACCATATATTTT.

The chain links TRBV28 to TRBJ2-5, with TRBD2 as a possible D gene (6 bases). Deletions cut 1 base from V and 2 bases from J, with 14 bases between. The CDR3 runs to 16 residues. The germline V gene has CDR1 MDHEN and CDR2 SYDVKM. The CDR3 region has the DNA TGTGCCAGCAGTTTATCCCGCGGGATGAAACAAGAGACCCAGTACTTC. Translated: CASSLSRGMKQETQYF.

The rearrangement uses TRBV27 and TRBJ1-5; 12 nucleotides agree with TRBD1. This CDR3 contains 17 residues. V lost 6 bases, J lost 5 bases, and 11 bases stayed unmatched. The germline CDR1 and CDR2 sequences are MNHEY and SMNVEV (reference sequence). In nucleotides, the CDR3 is TGTGCCAGCAGACAGGCCCGGGACAGGGGGCCGGATCAGCCCCAGCATTTT. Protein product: CASRQARDRGPDQPQHF.

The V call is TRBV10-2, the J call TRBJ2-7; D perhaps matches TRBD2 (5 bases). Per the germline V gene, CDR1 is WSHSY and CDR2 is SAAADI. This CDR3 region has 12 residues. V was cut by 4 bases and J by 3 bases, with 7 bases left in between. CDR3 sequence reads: CASSGRGYEQYF. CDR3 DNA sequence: TGCGCCAGCAGTGGACGGGGCTACGAGCAGTACTTC.

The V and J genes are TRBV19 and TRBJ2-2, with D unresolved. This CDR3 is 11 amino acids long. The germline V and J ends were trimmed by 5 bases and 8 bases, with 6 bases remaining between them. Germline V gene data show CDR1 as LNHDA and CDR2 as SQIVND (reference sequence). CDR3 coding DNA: TGTGCCAGTAGTCGATGGGGGGAGCTGTTTTTT. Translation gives CASSRWGELFF. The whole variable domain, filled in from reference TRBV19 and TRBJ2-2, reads DGGITQSPKYLFRKEGQNVTLSCEQNLNHDAMYWYRQDPGQGLRLIYYSQIVNDFQKGDIAEGYSVSREKKESFPLTVTSAQKNPTAFYLCASSRWGELFFGEGSRLTVL.

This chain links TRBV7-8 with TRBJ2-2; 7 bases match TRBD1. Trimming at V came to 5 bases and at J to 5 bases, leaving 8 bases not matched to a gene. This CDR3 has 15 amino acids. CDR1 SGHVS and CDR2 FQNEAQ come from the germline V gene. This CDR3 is CASSMRGGNTGELFF. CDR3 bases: TGTGCCAGCAGCATGAGAGGGGGCAATACCGGGGAGCTGTTTTTT. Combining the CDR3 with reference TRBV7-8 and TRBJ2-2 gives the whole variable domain GAGVSQSPRYKVAKRGQDVALRCDPISGHVSLFWYQQALGQGPEFLTYFQNEAQLDKSGLPSDRFFAERPEGSVSTLKIQRTQQEDSAVYLCASSMRGGNTGELFFGEGSRLTVL.

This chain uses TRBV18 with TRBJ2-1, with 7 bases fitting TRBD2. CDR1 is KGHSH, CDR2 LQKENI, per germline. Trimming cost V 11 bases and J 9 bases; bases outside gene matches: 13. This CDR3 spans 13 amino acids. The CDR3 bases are TGTGCCTCCGCGGCTAGCGGAGGGGTTGAGCAGTTCTTC. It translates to CASAASGGVEQFF.

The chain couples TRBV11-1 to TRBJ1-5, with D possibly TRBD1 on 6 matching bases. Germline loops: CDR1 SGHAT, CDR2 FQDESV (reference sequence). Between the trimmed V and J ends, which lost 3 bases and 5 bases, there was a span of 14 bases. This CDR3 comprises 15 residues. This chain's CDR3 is CASSFGQGIDQPQHF. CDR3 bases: TGTGCCAGCAGCTTCGGGCAGGGGATAGATCAGCCCCAGCATTTT.

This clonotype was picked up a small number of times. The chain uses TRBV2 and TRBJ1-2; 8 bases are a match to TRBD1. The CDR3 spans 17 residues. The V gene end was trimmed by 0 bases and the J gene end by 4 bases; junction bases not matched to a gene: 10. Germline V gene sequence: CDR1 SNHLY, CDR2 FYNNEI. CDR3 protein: CASSEATAGGAGYGYTF. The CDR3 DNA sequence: TGTGCCAGCAGTGAAGCGACGGCAGGGGGCGCCGGCTATGGCTACACCTTC.

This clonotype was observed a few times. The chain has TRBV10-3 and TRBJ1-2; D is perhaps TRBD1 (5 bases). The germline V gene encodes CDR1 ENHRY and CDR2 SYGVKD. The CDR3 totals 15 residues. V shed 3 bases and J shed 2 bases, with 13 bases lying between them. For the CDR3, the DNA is TGTGCCATCAGTGATAACGGGGGACCGAACTATGGCTACACCTTC. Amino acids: CAISDNGGPNYGYTF.

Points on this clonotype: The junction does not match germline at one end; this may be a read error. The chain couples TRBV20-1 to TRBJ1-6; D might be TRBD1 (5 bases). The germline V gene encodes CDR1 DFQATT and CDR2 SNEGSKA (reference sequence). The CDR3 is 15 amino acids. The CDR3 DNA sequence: TGCGGTGCTAGGGGCCCCCCAGTTAGAGATTCACCCCTCCACTTT. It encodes CGARGPPVRDSPLHF.

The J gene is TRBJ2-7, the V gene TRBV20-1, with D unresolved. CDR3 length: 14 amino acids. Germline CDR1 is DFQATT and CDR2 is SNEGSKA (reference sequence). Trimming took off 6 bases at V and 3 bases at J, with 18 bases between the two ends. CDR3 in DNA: TGCAGTGCCAAGAGGAGTGGGCTGTACTACGAGCAGTACTTC. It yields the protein CSAKRSGLYYEQYF.

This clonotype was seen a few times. CDR3 nucleotides: TGTGCCACCAGTTCCGTCTCGTATGGCTACACCTTC. It yields the protein CATSSVSYGYTF. The genes are TRBV24-1 and TRBJ1-2; D is uncertain. V dropped 6 bases and J dropped 5 bases, with 9 bases sitting between them. This CDR3 is 12 amino acids long. Germline-derived CDR1 and CDR2 are KGHDR and SFDVKD.

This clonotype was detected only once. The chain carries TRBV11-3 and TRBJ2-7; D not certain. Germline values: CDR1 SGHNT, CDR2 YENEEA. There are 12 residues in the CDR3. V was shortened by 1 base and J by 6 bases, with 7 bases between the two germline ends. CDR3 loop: CASSLVHTEQYF. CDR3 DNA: TGTGCCAGCAGCTTAGTTCATACCGAGCAGTACTTC.